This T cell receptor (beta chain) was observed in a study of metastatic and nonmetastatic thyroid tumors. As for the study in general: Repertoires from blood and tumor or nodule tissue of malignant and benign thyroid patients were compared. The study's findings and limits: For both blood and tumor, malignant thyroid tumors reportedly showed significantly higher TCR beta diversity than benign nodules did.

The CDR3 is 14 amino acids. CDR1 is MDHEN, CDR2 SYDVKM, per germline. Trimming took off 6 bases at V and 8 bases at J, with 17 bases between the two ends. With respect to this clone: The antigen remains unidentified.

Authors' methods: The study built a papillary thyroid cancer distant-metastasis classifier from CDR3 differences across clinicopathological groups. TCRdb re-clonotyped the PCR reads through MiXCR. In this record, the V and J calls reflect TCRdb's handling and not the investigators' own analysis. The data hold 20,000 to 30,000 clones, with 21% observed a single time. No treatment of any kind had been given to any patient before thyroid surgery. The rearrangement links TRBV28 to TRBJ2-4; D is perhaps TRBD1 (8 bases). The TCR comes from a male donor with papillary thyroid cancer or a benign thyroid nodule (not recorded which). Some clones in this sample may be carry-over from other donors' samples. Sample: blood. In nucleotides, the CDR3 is TGTGCCAGCAGGGCAGATACAGGGGGGGACATTCAGTACTTC. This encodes CASRADTGGDIQYF.